Here is one TCR beta chain with its context. Its antigen is undetermined. From germline, CDR1 is ENHRY and CDR2 SYGVKD. This CDR3 spans 16 amino acids. Trimming took 6 bases from V and 3 from J; bases not matched to a gene: 10. In the CD4+ fraction, cells were divided into CD45RA+ naive and CD45RA-negative memory subsets. This entry comes from a study of shared clonotypes between healthy human individuals. Study-wide background: The study enrolled two women and a few men aged 18 to 49. Study-level results: Sharing of clonotypes among donors was expected to vary with sequencing depth.

Several immunoSEQ 96-well plates shared each subset's DNA, each plate a replicate. Profiled with immunoSEQ multiplex PCR; TCRdb holds only in-frame clones, not every one. Of over a million clones listed, more than 95% were seen once; the top ten hold over 1%. This TCR was recovered from a man under 40 in good health. This rearrangement joins TRBV10-3 to TRBJ2-1, with TRBD2 matching over 8 bases. Sequencing was carried out using naive CD4+ T cells sorted from blood. This sample's subset: CD45RA+ positively selected. The DNA of the CDR3 is TGTGCCATCAGCGGCGGGGGGAATCGGCGCTACAATGAGCAGTTCTTC. It is translated as CAISGGGNRRYNEQFF.